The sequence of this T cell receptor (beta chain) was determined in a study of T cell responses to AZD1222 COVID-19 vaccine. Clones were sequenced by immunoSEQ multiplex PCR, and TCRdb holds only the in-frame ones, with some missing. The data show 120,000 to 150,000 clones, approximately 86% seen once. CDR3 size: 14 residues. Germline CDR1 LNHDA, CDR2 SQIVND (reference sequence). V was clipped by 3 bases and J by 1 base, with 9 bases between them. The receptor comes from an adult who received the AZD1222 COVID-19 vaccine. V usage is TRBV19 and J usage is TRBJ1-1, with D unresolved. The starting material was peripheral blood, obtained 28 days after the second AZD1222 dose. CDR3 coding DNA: TGTGCCAGTAGTATCGGACTGCCGAACACTGAAGCTTTCTTT. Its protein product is CASSIGLPNTEAFF.